This T cell receptor beta chain was recorded in a study of T cell responses to AZD1222 COVID-19 vaccine. Whole-study findings and limits: Spike-wide vaccine-associated CD4 TCRs dominated at 160-218 and 743-854. The donor group comprised mostly white British people and more females; the analysis possibly underestimated clonal diversity.

Sequenced by immunoSEQ multiplex PCR; TCRdb stores in-frame clones only, minus some. Counted here are about 200,000 clones, about 94% occurring once; the ten biggest clones make up over 1.5%. The CDR3 is 15 residues long. Germline lookup yields CDR1 SQVTM and CDR2 ANQGSEA. V lost 5 bases to trimming and J lost 2 bases, with 18 bases between them. Points on this clone: The antigen remains undetermined.

J is TRBJ1-1 and V is TRBV29-1, with D possibly TRBD1 on 5 matching bases. The receptor comes from an adult who received the MenACWY meningococcal vaccine as a control. The sequencing here drew on peripheral blood, taken 28 days after the second dose of the MenACWY control vaccine. The CDR3 DNA reads as TGCAGCGTTCGCCCCACCGGGACCGGTAACACTGAAGCTTTCTTT. As protein: CSVRPTGTGNTEAFF.